Detailed here is one T cell receptor (beta chain). The data originate from a study of PD-L1 blockade in urothelial cancer. As for the study in general: Starting around 2014, patients were given atezolizumab (1,200 mg intravenously every 3 weeks). Patients arrived having already received 0 to 3 prior chemotherapy regimens. Blood analysis took place 3 weeks (second dose) and 6 weeks after treatment start. Counts from blood samples showed a median of around 150,000 T cells.

Measured with immunoSEQ multiplex PCR; TCRdb has only the in-frame clones, and not every one. The sample records 35,000 to 50,000 clones, around nine tenths being singletons. Germline V gene sequence: CDR1 SGHTS, CDR2 YDEGEE. J lost 1 base, V lost 2 bases, and 11 bases had no gene match. This CDR3 has 19 amino acids. The receptor's source is a woman aged 60-75 years with urothelial cancer. The chain joins TRBV5-8 to TRBJ1-4; 10 nucleotides agree with TRBD1. This material consisted of PBMCs, taken around atezolizumab (anti-PD-L1) treatment. Here the CDR3 reads CASSFLPGTGVLTNEKLFF. CDR3 sequence (DNA): TGTGCCAGCAGCTTTCTACCCGGGACAGGGGTTTTAACTAATGAAAAACTGTTTTTT.